Presented here are 26 T cell receptor beta chains from one specimen sequenced in a study of regulatory T cells in long-lasting Graves disease. As to time point: persistent/refractory GD, antithyroid drugs over 5 years with positive TRAb. The TCR library was made from RNA extracted from PBMCs. Sequencing libraries for TCR beta were prepared with iRepertoire HTBI primers and Arm-PCR of CDR3 regions. Via MiXCR, TCRdb re-called the multiplex PCR reads, giving one row per CDR3 protein. The sample shows a few hundred thousand distinct CDR3 sequences, about a quarter of them seen only once. Source: peripheral blood mononuclear cells (PBMCs), taken when the disease was refractory, from a patient treated with antithyroid drugs. These receptors all come from a female donor with Graves disease.

This clonotype was recorded many times. This rearrangement joins TRBV20-1 to TRBJ1-1, with D possibly matching TRBD1 (6 bases). V lost 4 bases and J 3 bases, leaving 27 bases between the germline ends. Germline V gene sequence: CDR1 DFQATT, CDR2 SNEGSKA (reference sequence). This CDR3 has 18 amino acids. CDR3: CSAKREPGHRERDTEAFF. The CDR3 DNA reads TGCAGTGCTAAAAGAGAACCGGGACACAGGGAGAGGGACACTGAAGCTTTCTTT.

J is TRBJ2-6 and V is TRBV29-1; the match to TRBD2 covers 10 bases. Losses at the gene ends were 5 bases for V and 4 bases for J; bases not matched to a gene: 5. This CDR3 is built from 15 residues. Germline V lookup: CDR1 SQVTM, CDR2 ANQGSEA. CDR3 sequence reads: CSVLAGATGANVLTF. The CDR3 nucleotides read TGCAGCGTTCTAGCGGGGGCTACCGGGGCCAACGTCCTGACTTTC.

The genes are TRBV4-1 and TRBJ1-1, with TRBD1 matching over 9 bases. V lost 0 bases, J lost 1 base, and 3 bases stayed unmatched. The CDR3 is made up of 16 amino acids. Germline assignment: CDR1 MGHRA and CDR2 YSYEKL. The CDR3 nucleotides are TGCGCCAGCAGCCAAGAGGGACAGGGCTGGAACACTGAAGCTTTCTTT. This translates into CASSQEGQGWNTEAFF.

Points on this clonotype: Given a much more abundant clone one base away, this may be a read error. This chain uses TRBV6-2 or TRBV6-3 with TRBJ2-7, with 8 positions matching TRBD2. CDR1 and CDR2 from the germline V gene are MNHEY and SVGEGT. The CDR3 covers 15 residues. V was pared by 8 bases and J by 4 bases, with 13 bases of the junction left unmatched. CDR3 protein: CASGVSGDAPYEQYF. CDR3 coding DNA: TGTGCCAGCGGAGTTAGCGGGGACGCCCCGTACGAGCAGTACTTC.

This clonotype was seen more than once but under ten times. The chain uses TRBV20-1 and TRBJ2-5; 11 bases are shared with TRBD1. V was clipped by 7 bases and J by 5 bases; unmatched bases: 9. Germline V gene lookup returns CDR1 DFQATT and CDR2 SNEGSKA (reference sequence). This CDR3 contains 14 residues. CDR3 coding DNA: TGCAGTGTCCCGGGACAGGGGGGACGGGAGACCCAGTACTTC. Amino acid sequence: CSVPGQGGRETQYF.

This clonotype was counted a few times. The CDR3 sequence: CASSMRGSDINQPQHF. The CDR3 coding sequence is TGTGCCAGTAGTATGAGGGGGTCGGATATAAATCAGCCCCAGCATTTT. V and J are TRBV19 and TRBJ1-5, with a tentative D call TRBD1 (6 bases). With 3 bases removed from V and 4 bases from J, the gap between germline ends came to 16 bases. The length of the CDR3 is 16 residues. Germline CDR1 LNHDA, CDR2 SQIVND (reference sequence).

This clonotype was counted a single time. This chain uses TRBV15 with TRBJ1-3; D might be TRBD1 (5 bases). V was shortened by 0 bases and J by 2 bases, with 8 bases between the two germline ends. Germline V gives CDR1 LNHNV, CDR2 YYDKDF (reference sequence). The CDR3 runs to 15 residues. The CDR3: CATSRDKGTGNTIYF. CDR3 DNA: TGTGCCACCAGCAGAGATAAGGGGACTGGAAACACCATATATTTT.

This clonotype was seen a few times. The chain couples TRBV19 to TRBJ1-6; no definite D call. The CDR3 sequence is 14 residues long. In germline, CDR1 is LNHDA, CDR2 SQIVND (reference sequence). Trimming took off 9 bases at V and 7 bases at J, with 16 bases between the two ends. The chain's CDR3 is CASHPDAGNSPLHF. Here the CDR3 DNA reads TGTGCCAGCCACCCGGATGCGGGAAATTCACCCCTCCACTTT.

The rearrangement links TRBV11-2 to TRBJ2-5; the D gene is possibly TRBD2 (7 bases). V lost 1 base to trimming and J lost 4 bases, with 16 bases between them. The length of the CDR3 is 16 residues. Germline V gene data show CDR1 as SGHAT and CDR2 as FQNNGV. In DNA, the CDR3 is TGTGCCAGCAGCTTAGTTTCGGGGGGCGATCGAGAGACCCAGTACTTC. It encodes CASSLVSGGDRETQYF.

This clonotype was observed a few times. The V gene is TRBV7-9, the J gene TRBJ1-1; 7 nucleotides line up with TRBD1. The CDR3 runs 15 residues. V lost 4 bases, J lost 1 base, and 6 bases stayed unmatched. Germline V gene lookup returns CDR1 SEHNR and CDR2 FQNEAQ (reference sequence). Written as DNA, the CDR3 is TGTGCCAGCAGCTACAAACAGGGGAGGAACACTGAAGCTTTCTTT. Amino acid sequence: CASSYKQGRNTEAFF. Together with reference TRBV7-9 and TRBJ1-1, the CDR3 gives the full variable domain: DTGVSQNPRHKITKRGQNVTFRCDPISEHNRLYWYRQTLGQGPEFLTYFQNEAQLEKSRLLSDRFSAERPKGSFSTLEIQRTEQGDSAMYLCASSYKQGRNTEAFFGQGTRLTVV.

Note on this clonotype: A much larger clone differs by one base, so this may be a read error. This chain links TRBV7-2 with TRBJ2-7, with TRBD1 as a possible D gene (6 bases). Germline assignment: CDR1 SGHTA and CDR2 FQGNSA. The CDR3 contains 13 residues. The CDR3 sequence is CASSLVGAYGQYF. The CDR3 coding sequence is TGTGCCAGCAGCTTAGTGGGGGCCTACGGGCAGTACTTC.

This clonotype has ten or more counts. V gene TRBV2 combines with J gene TRBJ1-3; D is unresolved. The CDR3 extends over 15 amino acids. The germline CDR1 and CDR2 sequences are SNHLY and FYNNEI. Deletions cut 0 bases from V and 1 base from J, with 7 bases between. The CDR3, as DNA: TGTGCCAGCAGTGAAGCTGATGTTTCTGGAAACACCATATATTTT. Protein sequence: CASSEADVSGNTIYF.

The chain couples TRBV9 to TRBJ1-1, with TRBD1 matching over 12 bases. CDR1 and CDR2 (germline): SGDLS, YYNGEE. The junction had 15 bases not matched to a gene; V was cut back by 5 bases and J by 4 bases. The CDR3 has 18 amino acids. Written as DNA, the CDR3 is TGTGCCAGCAGTGAACCTCGGGACAGGGGGCTTTTCGGCACTGAAGCTTTCTTT. This sequence encodes CASSEPRDRGLFGTEAFF.

This clonotype was detected a few times. The V call is TRBV7-2, the J call TRBJ1-1, with 7 bases that match TRBD1. The CDR3 has 13 amino acids. Germline loops: CDR1 SGHTA, CDR2 FQGNSA. With 4 bases clipped from V and 4 bases from J, the junction kept 3 bases outside the gene matches. As DNA, the CDR3 is TGTGCCAGCAGCTCAGGGGGGAGCACTGAAGCTTTCTTT. Translation gives CASSSGGSTEAFF.

This clonotype was observed a handful of times. The J gene is TRBJ2-7, the V gene TRBV12-3 or TRBV12-4; D is tentatively TRBD1 or TRBD2 (6 bases each). V lost 3 bases and J lost 0, with 15 bases in between. This CDR3 spans 16 amino acids. Here the CDR3 reads CASSFLGGPSSYEQYF. CDR3 DNA: TGTGCCAGCAGTTTTTTAGGGGGGCCGTCCTCCTACGAGCAGTACTTC.

This clonotype has ten or more counts. The chain recombines TRBV29-1 with TRBJ1-2; D is uncertain. From germline, CDR1 is SQVTM and CDR2 ANQGSEA. V was pared by 6 bases and J by 3 bases, with 11 bases between. CDR3 length: 12 amino acids. The CDR3 DNA is TGCAGCGTCCGAGGTGGGGACTATGGCTACACCTTC. As protein: CSVRGGDYGYTF.

This clonotype has a count of ten or more. This sequence joins TRBV28 and TRBJ2-7, with TRBD2 identical over 8 bases. V was pared by 2 bases and J by 6 bases, with 9 bases of the junction left unmatched. The CDR3 contains 15 residues. Germline CDR1 reads MDHEN; CDR2 reads SYDVKM. CDR3 sequence: CASSLHGTRRGEQYF. DNA of the CDR3: TGTGCCAGCAGTTTACACGGGACTAGAAGGGGCGAGCAGTACTTC.

The chain employs TRBV19 and TRBJ2-2; no reliable D call. CDR1 and CDR2 (germline): LNHDA, SQIVND (reference sequence). With 6 bases removed from V and 0 bases from J, the gap between germline ends came to 8 bases. The CDR3 consists of 14 residues. CDR3 region: CASSLRTNTGELFF. For the CDR3, the DNA is TGTGCCAGTAGCCTTAGAACGAACACCGGGGAGCTGTTTTTT.

The chain carries TRBV7-9 and TRBJ1-5, with D possibly being TRBD1 (5 bases). Trimming shortened V by 5 bases and J by 2 bases, and 16 bases separated the two germline ends. CDR3 length: 16 residues. Germline V gene data show CDR1 as SEHNR and CDR2 as FQNEAQ (reference sequence). CDR3 amino acids: CASSLYGQAGNQPQHF. The DNA for the CDR3 is TGTGCCAGCAGCCTCTATGGACAAGCGGGCAATCAGCCCCAGCATTTT.

This clonotype was recorded many times. The chain links TRBV7-2 to TRBJ2-6, with D hard to call. Between the trimmed V and J ends, which lost 1 base and 0 bases, there was a span of 16 bases. Germline V CDR1 and CDR2: SGHTA, FQGNSA. The length of the CDR3 is 19 residues. The CDR3 sequence: CASSLGAGFLSSGANVLTF. CDR3 coding DNA: TGTGCCAGCAGCTTAGGGGCTGGCTTCCTGAGCTCTGGGGCCAACGTCCTGACTTTC. Variable domain in full (rest from reference TRBV7-2 and TRBJ2-6): GAGVSQSPSNKVTEKGKDVELRCDPISGHTALYWYRQSLGQGLEFLIYFQGNSAPDKSGLPSDRFSAERTGGSVSTLTIQRTQQEDSAVYLCASSLGAGFLSSGANVLTFGAGSRLTVL.

This clonotype has more than one count but fewer than ten. The chain is built from TRBV6-2 or TRBV6-3 and TRBJ2-7; 7 bases fit TRBD2. V was pared by 10 bases and J by 6 bases, with 12 bases of the junction left unmatched. The CDR3 spans 13 residues. Germline V CDR1 and CDR2: MNHEY, SVGEGT. The DNA for the CDR3 is TGTGCCACCTGCCTGGCGGGAGTCGGCGAGCAGTACTTC. Translated, it gives CATCLAGVGEQYF.

The chain uses TRBV6-1 and TRBJ2-7; 8 nucleotides line up with TRBD1. The CDR3 has 13 amino acids. The germline V gene has CDR1 MNHNS and CDR2 SASEGT. Losses at the gene ends were 6 bases for V and 4 bases for J; bases not matched to a gene: 5. The CDR3 sequence is CASRRTGRYEQYF. CDR3 in DNA: TGTGCCAGCAGAAGGACAGGGAGATACGAGCAGTACTTC.

The rearrangement uses TRBV29-1 and TRBJ1-2; the D is unclear. Trimming shortened V by 6 bases and J by 4 bases, and 21 bases separated the two germline ends. The germline V gene has CDR1 SQVTM and CDR2 ANQGSEA. There are 15 residues in the CDR3. The CDR3 DNA reads TGCAGCGTGAGGTCGGATGGGCGGCGGAGCTATGGCTACACCTTC. Protein: CSVRSDGRRSYGYTF.

This clonotype was counted many times. The rearrangement links TRBV28 to TRBJ2-7, with D maybe TRBD2 (6 bases). V dropped 2 bases and J dropped 7 bases, with 18 bases sitting between them. The CDR3 extends over 15 amino acids. Germline V gives CDR1 MDHEN, CDR2 SYDVKM. The CDR3 nucleotides are TGTGCCAGCAGTTTAGGGGAGGCCCCCCTTTTGGAGCAGTACTTC. Translating gives CASSLGEAPLLEQYF.

This clonotype was seen a few times. The chain combines TRBV20-1 with TRBJ2-5; 12 bases are a match to TRBD2. The CDR3 contains 17 residues. The V gene end was trimmed by 0 bases and the J gene end by 4 bases; junction bases not matched to a gene: 9. From germline, CDR1 is DFQATT and CDR2 SNEGSKA (reference sequence). CDR3 bases: TGCAGTGCTAGAGATTGGGGACTAGCGGGCACCGCAGAGACCCAGTACTTC. Its translation: CSARDWGLAGTAETQYF.

The table lists this clonotype with many counts. The chain joins TRBV28 to TRBJ1-2, with 11 bases lining up with TRBD1. The V gene's germline CDR1 is MDHEN and CDR2 SYDVKM. The CDR3 is 17 amino acids. V trimming: 6 bases; J trimming: 6 bases; junction bases outside the gene matches: 15. CDR3 protein: CASRTRGRDRGRDGYTF. The CDR3 bases are TGTGCCAGCAGAACACGAGGTCGGGACAGGGGGAGAGATGGCTACACCTTC.